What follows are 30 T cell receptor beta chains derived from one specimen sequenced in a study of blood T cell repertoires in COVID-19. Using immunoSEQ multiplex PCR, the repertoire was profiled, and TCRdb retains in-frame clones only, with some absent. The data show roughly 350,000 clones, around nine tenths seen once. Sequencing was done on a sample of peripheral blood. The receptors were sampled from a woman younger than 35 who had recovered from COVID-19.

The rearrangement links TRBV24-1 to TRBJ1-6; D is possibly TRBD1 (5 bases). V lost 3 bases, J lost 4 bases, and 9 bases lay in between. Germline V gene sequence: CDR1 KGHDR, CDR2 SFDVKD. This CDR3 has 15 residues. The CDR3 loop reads CATSDNRSYNSPLHF. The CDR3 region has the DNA TGTGCCACCAGTGATAACAGGAGTTATAATTCACCCCTCCACTTT.

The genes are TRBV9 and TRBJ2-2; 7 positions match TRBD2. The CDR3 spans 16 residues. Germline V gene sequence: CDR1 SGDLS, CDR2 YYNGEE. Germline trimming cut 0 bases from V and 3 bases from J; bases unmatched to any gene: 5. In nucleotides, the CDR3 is TGTGCCAGCAGCGTAGTTGGCGGGAGATACACCGGGGAGCTGTTTTTT. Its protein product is CASSVVGGRYTGELFF. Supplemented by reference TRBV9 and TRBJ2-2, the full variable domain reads DSGVTQTPKHLITATGQRVTLRCSPRSGDLSVYWYQQSLDQGLQFLIQYYNGEERAKGNILERFSAQQFPDLHSELNLSSLELGDSALYFCASSVVGGRYTGELFFGEGSRLTVL.

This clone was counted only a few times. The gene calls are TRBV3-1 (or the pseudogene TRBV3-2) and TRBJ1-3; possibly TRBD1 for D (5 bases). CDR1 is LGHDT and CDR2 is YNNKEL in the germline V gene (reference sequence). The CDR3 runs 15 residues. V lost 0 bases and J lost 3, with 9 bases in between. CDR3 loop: CASSQDQGFGNTIYF. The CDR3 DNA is TGTGCCAGCAGCCAAGATCAGGGATTTGGAAACACCATATATTTT.

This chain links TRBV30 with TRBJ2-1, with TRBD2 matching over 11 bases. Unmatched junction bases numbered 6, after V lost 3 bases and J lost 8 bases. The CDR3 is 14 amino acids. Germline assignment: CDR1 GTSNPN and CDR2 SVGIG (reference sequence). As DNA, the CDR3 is TGTGCCTGGAGGATAGCGGGAGGGCCGGATGAGCAGTTCTTC. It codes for CAWRIAGGPDEQFF.

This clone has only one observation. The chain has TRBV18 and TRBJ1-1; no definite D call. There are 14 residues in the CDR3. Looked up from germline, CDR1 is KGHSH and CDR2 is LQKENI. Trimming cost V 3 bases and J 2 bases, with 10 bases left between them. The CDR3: CASSPTQKNTEAFF. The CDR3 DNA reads TGTGCCAGCTCACCGACTCAGAAAAACACTGAAGCTTTCTTT.

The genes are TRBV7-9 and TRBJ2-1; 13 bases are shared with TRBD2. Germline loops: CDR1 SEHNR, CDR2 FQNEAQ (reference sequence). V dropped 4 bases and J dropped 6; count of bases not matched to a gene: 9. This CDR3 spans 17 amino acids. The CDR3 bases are TGTGCCAGCAGCTGGTGGACTAGCGGGAGATTAGGCAATGAGCAGTTCTTC. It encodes CASSWWTSGRLGNEQFF.

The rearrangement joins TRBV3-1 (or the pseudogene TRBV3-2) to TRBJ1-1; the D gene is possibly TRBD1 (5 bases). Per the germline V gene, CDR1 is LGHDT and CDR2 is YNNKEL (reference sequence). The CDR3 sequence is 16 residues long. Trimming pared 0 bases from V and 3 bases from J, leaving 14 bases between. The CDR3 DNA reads TGTGCCAGCAGCCAAGACCCGGGGGGAGGGGACACTGAAGCTTTCTTT. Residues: CASSQDPGGGDTEAFF.

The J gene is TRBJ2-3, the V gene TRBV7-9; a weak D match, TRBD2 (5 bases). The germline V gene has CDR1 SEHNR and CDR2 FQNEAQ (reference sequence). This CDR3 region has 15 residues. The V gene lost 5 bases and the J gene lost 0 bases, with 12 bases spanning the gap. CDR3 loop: CASSPTRTSTDTQYF. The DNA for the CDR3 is TGTGCCAGCAGCCCTACAAGGACTAGCACAGATACGCAGTATTTT.

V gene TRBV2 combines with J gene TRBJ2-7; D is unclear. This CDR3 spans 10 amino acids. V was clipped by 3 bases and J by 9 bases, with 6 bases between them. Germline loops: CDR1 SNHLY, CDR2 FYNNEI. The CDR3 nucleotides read TGTGCCAGCAGTGAGGGCCGGCAGTACGTC. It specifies CASSEGRQYV.

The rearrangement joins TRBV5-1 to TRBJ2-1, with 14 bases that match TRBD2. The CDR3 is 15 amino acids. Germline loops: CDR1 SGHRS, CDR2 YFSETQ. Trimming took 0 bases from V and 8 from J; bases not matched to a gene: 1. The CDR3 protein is CASSLVGLAGDEQFF. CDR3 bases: TGCGCCAGCAGCTTGGTGGGACTAGCGGGAGATGAGCAGTTCTTC. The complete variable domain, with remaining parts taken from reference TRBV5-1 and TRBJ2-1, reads KAGVTQTPRYLIKTRGQQVTLSCSPISGHRSVSWYQQTPGQGLQFLFEYFSETQRNKGNFPGRFSGRQFSNSRSEMNVSTLELGDSALYLCASSLVGLAGDEQFFGPGTRLTVL.

The CDR3 nucleotides read TGTGCCAGCAGCTTAGATCGGGGGGTCAATCAGCCCCAGCATTTT. Its protein is CASSLDRGVNQPQHF. This chain joins TRBV11-2 and TRBJ1-5, with TRBD1 as a possible D gene (5 bases). Germline assignment: CDR1 SGHAT and CDR2 FQNNGV. Trimming took 0 bases from V and 3 from J, leaving 9 bases between them. The CDR3 is made up of 15 amino acids.

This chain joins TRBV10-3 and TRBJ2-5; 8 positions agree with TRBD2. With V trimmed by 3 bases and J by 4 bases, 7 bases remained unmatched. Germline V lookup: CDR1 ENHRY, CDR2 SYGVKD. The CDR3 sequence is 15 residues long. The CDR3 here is CAISELLAAGETQYF. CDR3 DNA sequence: TGTGCCATCAGTGAATTACTAGCGGCGGGAGAGACCCAGTACTTC.

Here the CDR3 DNA reads TGTGCCAGCAGGGGTAGGACAGGGCGGTACAATGAGCAGTTCTTC. Protein product: CASRGRTGRYNEQFF. This chain uses TRBV6-6 with TRBJ2-1; 8 bases match TRBD1. J lost 4 bases, V lost 6 bases, and 8 bases had no gene match. CDR1 is MNHNY and CDR2 is SVGAGI in the germline V gene (reference sequence). This CDR3 has 15 amino acids.

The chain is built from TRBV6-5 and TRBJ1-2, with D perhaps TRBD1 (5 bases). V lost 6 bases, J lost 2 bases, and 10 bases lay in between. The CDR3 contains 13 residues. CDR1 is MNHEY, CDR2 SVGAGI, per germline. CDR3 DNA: TGTGCCAGCAGGGGGGGAGGAAACTATGGCTACACCTTC. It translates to CASRGGGNYGYTF.

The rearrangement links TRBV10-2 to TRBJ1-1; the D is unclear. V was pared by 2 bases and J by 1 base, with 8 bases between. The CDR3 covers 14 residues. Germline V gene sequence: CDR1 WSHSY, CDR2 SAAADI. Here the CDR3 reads CASSERGRNTEAFF. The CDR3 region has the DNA TGCGCCAGCAGTGAGCGTGGCAGGAACACTGAAGCTTTCTTT.

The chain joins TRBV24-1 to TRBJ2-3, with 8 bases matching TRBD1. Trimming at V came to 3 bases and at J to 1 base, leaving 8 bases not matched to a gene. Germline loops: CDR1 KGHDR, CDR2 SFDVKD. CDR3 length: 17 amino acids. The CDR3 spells CATSDVDRASGTDTQYF. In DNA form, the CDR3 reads TGTGCCACCAGTGATGTGGACAGGGCGAGTGGCACAGATACGCAGTATTTT.

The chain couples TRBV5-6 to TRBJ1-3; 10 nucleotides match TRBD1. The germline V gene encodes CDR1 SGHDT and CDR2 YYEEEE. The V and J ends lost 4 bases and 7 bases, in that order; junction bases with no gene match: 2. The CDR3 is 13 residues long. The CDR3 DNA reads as TGTGCCAGCAGCGGACAGGGGGTCAACACCATATATTTT. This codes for CASSGQGVNTIYF. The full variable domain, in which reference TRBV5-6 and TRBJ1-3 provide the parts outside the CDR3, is DAGVTQSPTHLIKTRGQQVTLRCSPKSGHDTVSWYQQALGQGPQFIFQYYEEEERQRGNFPDRFSGHQFPNYSSELNVNALLLGDSALYLCASSGQGVNTIYFGEGSWLTVV.

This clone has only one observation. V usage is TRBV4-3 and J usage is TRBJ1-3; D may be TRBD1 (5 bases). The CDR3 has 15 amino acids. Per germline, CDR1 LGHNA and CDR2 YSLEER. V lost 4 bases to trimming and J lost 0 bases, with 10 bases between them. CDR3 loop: CASSRHRSSGNTIYF. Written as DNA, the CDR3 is TGCGCCAGCAGCCGTCACAGGTCCTCTGGAAACACCATATATTTT.

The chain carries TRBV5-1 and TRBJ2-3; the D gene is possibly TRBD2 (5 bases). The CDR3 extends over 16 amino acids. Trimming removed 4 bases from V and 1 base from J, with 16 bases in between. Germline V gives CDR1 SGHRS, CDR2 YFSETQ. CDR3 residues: CASSHPLAEGTDTQYF. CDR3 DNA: TGCGCCAGCAGCCACCCCCTTGCGGAGGGCACAGATACGCAGTATTTT.

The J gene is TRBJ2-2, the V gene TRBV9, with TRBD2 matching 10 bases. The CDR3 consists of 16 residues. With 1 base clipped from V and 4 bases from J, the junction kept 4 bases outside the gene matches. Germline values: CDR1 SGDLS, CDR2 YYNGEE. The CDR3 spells CASSVSGRAGTGELFF. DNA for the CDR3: TGTGCCAGCAGCGTAAGCGGGAGGGCGGGCACCGGGGAGCTGTTTTTT.

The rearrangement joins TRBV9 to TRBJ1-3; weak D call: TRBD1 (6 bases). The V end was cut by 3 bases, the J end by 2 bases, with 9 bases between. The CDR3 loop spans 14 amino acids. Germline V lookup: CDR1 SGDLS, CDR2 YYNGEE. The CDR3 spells CASSATGTGNTIYF. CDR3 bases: TGTGCCAGCAGCGCCACAGGGACTGGAAACACCATATATTTT.

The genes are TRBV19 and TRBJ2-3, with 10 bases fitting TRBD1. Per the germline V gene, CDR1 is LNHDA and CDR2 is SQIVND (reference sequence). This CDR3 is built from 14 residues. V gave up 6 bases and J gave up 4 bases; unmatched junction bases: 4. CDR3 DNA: TGTGCCAGTAGCGACAGGGGGCCCGCAGATACGCAGTATTTT. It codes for CASSDRGPADTQYF.

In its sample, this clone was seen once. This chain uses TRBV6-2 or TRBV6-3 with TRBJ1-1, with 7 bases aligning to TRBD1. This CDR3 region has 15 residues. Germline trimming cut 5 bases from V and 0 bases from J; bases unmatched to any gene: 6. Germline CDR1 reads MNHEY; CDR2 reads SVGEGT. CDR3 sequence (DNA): TGTGCCAGCAGTCCGATAGACAGGGTGAACACTGAAGCTTTCTTT. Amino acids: CASSPIDRVNTEAFF.

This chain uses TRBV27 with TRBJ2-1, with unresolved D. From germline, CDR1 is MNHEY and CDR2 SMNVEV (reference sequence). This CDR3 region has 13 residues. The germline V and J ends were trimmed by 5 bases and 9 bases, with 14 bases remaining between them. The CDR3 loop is CASSISYQAEQFF. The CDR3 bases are TGTGCCAGCAGTATAAGTTATCAGGCTGAGCAGTTCTTC.

The DNA of the CDR3 is TGTGCCAGCAGTCAAACCTACAATGAGCAGTTCTTC. It translates to CASSQTYNEQFF. The chain uses TRBV12-3 or TRBV12-4 and TRBJ2-1; no definite D call. The ends were cut back, 5 bases at V and 2 bases at J, with 4 bases in the middle. The CDR3 extends over 12 amino acids.

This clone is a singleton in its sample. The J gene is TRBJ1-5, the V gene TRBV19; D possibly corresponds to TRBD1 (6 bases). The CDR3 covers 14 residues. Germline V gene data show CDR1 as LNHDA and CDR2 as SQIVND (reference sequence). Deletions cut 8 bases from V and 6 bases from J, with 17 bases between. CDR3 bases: TGTGCCAGTTCGGACAGACCTCTTCCTCAGCCCCAGCATTTT. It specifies CASSDRPLPQPQHF. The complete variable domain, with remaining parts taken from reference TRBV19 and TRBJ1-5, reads DGGITQSPKYLFRKEGQNVTLSCEQNLNHDAMYWYRQDPGQGLRLIYYSQIVNDFQKGDIAEGYSVSREKKESFPLTVTSAQKNPTAFYLCASSDRPLPQPQHFGDGTRLSIL.

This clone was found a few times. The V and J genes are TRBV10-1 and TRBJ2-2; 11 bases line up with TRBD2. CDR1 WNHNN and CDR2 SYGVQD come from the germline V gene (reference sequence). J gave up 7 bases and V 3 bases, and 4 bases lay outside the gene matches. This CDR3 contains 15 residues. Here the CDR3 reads CASSDTSGSVGELFF. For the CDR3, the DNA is TGCGCCAGCAGTGATACTAGCGGGAGCGTCGGGGAGCTGTTTTTT.

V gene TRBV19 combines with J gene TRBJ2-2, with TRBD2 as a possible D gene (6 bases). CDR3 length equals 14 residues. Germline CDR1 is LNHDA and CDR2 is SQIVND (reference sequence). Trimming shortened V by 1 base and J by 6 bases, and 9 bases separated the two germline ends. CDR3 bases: TGTGCCAGTAGTATAGGCGGGAAGTCCGGGGAGCTGTTTTTT. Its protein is CASSIGGKSGELFF.

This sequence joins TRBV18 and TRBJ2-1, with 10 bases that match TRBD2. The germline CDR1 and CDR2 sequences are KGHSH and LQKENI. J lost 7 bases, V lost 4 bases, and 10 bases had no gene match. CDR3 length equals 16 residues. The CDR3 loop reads CASSQLAGESANEQFF. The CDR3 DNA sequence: TGTGCCAGCTCACAGCTAGCGGGAGAATCGGCAAATGAGCAGTTCTTC.

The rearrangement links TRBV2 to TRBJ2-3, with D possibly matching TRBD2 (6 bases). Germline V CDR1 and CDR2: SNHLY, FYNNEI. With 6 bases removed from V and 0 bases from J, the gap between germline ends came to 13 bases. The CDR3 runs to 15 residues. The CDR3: CASSRTTTSTDTQYF. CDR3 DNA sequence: TGTGCCAGCAGCCGGACTACAACTAGCACAGATACGCAGTATTTT.